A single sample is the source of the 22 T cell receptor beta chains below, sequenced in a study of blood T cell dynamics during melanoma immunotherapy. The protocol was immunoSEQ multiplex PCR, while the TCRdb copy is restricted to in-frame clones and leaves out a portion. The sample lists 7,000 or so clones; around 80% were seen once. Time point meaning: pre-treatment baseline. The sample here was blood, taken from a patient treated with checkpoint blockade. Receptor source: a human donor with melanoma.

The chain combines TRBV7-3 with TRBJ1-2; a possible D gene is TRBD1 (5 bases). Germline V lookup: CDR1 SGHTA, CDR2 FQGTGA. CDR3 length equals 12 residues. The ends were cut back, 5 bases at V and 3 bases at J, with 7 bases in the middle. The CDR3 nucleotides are TGTGCCAGCAGCCCCAGGGACTATGGCTACACCTTC. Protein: CASSPRDYGYTF.

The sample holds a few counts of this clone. The CDR3 is CASSSPATEETQYF. The DNA of the CDR3 is TGCGCCAGCAGCTCCCCCGCGACTGAAGAGACCCAGTACTTC. The gene calls are TRBV5-1 and TRBJ2-5; no clear D gene. CDR3 length: 14 residues. Deletions cut 3 bases from V and 3 bases from J, with 12 bases between. CDR1 is SGHRS and CDR2 is YFSETQ in the germline V gene.

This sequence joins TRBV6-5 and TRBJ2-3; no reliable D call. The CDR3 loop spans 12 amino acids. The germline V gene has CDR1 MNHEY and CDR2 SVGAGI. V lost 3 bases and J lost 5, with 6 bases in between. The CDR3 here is CASSYSRDTQYF. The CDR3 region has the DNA TGTGCCAGCAGTTATAGTAGAGATACGCAGTATTTT.

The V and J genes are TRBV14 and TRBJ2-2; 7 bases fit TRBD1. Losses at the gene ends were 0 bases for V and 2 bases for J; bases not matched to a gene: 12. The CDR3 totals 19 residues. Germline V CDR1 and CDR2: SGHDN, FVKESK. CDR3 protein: CASSQDMLVGTVNTGELFF. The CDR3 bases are TGTGCCAGCAGCCAAGATATGCTAGTGGGGACAGTAAACACCGGGGAGCTGTTTTTT.

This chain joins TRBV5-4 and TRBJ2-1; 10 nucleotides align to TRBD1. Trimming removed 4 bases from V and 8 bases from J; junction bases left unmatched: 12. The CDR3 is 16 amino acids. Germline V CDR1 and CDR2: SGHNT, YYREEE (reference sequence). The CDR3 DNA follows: TGTGCCAGCAGCCTGGGGACAGGGGTTTTGATCGATGAGCAGTTCTTC. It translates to CASSLGTGVLIDEQFF.

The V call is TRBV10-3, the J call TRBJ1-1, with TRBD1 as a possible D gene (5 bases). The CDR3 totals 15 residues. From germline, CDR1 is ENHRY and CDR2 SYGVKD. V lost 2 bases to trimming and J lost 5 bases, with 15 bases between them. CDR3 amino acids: CAISEVKGYTTEAFF. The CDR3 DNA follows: TGTGCCATCAGTGAGGTGAAGGGGTACACGACTGAAGCTTTCTTT.

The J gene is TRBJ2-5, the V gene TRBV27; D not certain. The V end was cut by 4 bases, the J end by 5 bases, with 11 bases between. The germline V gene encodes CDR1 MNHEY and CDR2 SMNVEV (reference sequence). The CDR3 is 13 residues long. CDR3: CASSSRVHETQYF. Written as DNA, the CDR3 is TGTGCCAGCAGTTCCCGGGTCCACGAGACCCAGTACTTC.

Here the CDR3 DNA reads TGCAGCCTTCAGGGACAGGGGATCACAGATACGCAGTATTTT. It specifies CSLQGQGITDTQYF. The V call is TRBV29-1, the J call TRBJ2-3; 10 positions agree with TRBD1. The germline gives CDR1 SQVTM, CDR2 ANQGSEA. The ends lost 8 bases at V and 2 bases at J; junction bases unmatched: 7. The CDR3 has 14 residues.

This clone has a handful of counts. CDR3 sequence reads: CSVIYSSGANVLTF. CDR3 bases: TGCAGCGTCATTTACAGCTCTGGGGCCAACGTCCTGACTTTC. This chain links TRBV29-1 with TRBJ2-6; no definite D call. V lost 6 bases and J lost 0, with 9 bases in between. Germline V gives CDR1 SQVTM, CDR2 ANQGSEA. The CDR3 spans 14 residues.

CDR3 sequence: CASSPGPPGDEQFF. CDR3 coding DNA: TGTGCCAGCTCACCAGGACCCCCGGGAGATGAGCAGTTCTTC. The chain links TRBV18 to TRBJ2-1; the D gene is possibly TRBD2 (6 bases). V lost 2 bases and J lost 8, with 13 bases in between. This CDR3 spans 14 amino acids. Germline CDR1 is KGHSH and CDR2 is LQKENI. Looking up the rest from reference TRBV18 and TRBJ2-1 gives the full variable domain: NAGVMQNPRHLVRRRGQEARLRCSPMKGHSHVYWYRQLPEEGLKFMVYLQKENIIDESGMPKERFSAEFPKEGPSILRIQQVVRGDSAAYFCASSPGPPGDEQFFGPGTRLTVL.

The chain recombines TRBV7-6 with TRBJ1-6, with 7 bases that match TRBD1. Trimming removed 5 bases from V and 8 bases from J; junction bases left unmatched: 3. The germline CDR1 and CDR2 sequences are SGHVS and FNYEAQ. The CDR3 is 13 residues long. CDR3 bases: TGTGCCAGCAGCCTCGGGACAGATTCACCCCTCCACTTT. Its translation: CASSLGTDSPLHF.

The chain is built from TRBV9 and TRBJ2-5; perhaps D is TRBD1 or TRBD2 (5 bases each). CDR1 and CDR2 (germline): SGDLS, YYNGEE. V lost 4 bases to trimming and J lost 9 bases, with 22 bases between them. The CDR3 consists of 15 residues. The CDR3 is CASSPRDRLSSAQYF. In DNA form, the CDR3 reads TGTGCCAGCAGCCCCCGGGACCGTCTGAGTTCGGCCCAGTACTTC.

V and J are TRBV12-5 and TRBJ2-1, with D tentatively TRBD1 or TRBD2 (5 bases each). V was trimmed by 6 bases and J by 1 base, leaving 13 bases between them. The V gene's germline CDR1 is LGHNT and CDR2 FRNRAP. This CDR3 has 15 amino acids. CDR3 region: CASGVGAGSYNEQFF. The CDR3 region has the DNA TGTGCTAGTGGGGTCGGGGCAGGGTCCTACAATGAGCAGTTCTTC.

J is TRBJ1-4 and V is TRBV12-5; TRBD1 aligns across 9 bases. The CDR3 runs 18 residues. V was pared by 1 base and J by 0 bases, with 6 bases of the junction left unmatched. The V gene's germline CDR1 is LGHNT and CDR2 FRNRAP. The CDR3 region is CASGLAGQGRSTNEKLFF. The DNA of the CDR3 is TGTGCTAGTGGTTTGGCTGGACAGGGGAGATCAACTAATGAAAAACTGTTTTTT.

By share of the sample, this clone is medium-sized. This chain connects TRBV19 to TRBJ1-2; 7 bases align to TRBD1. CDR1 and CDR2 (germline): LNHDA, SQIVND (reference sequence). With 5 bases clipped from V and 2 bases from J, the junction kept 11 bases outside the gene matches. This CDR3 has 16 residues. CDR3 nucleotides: TGTGCCAGTAGTCCCCTCGGGACAGTCTTAAACTATGGCTACACCTTC. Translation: CASSPLGTVLNYGYTF.

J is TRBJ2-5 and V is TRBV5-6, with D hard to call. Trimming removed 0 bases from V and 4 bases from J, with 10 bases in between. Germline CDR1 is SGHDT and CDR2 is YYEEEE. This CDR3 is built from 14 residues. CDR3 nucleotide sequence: TGTGCCAGCAGCTTGGTTCCAGACTCAGAGACCCAGTACTTC. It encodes CASSLVPDSETQYF.

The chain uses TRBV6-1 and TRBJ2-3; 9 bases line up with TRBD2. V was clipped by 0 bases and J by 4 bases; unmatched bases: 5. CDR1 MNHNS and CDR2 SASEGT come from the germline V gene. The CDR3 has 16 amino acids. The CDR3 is CASSEAVRGGADTQYF. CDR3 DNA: TGTGCCAGCAGTGAAGCGGTGCGGGGGGGCGCAGATACGCAGTATTTT.

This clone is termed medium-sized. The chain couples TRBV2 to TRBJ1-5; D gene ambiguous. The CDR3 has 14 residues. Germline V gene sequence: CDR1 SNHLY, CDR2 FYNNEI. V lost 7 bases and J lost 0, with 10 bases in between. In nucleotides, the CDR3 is TGTGCCAGCACCGGGCCAGCTAGCAATCAGCCCCAGCATTTT. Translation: CASTGPASNQPQHF.

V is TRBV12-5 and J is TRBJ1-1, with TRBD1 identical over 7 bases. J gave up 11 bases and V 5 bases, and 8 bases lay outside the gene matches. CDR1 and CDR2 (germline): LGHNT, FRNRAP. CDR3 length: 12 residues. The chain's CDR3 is CASGPQQGWAFF. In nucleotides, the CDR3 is TGTGCTAGTGGTCCGCAACAGGGGTGGGCTTTCTTT.

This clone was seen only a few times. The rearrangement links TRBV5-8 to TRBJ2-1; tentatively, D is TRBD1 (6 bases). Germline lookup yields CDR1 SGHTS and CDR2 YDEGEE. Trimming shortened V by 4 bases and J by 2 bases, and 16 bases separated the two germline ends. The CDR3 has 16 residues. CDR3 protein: CASSPPGTKTYNEQFF. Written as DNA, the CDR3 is TGTGCCAGCAGCCCGCCAGGGACAAAAACCTACAATGAGCAGTTCTTC.

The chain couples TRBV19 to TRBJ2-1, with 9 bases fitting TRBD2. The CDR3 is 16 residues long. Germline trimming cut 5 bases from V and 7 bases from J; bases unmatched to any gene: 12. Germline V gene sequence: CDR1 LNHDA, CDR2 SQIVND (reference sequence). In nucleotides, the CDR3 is TGTGCCAGTAGTGACGTGGGCGGGAGGGCCAGTAATGAGCAGTTCTTC. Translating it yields CASSDVGGRASNEQFF.

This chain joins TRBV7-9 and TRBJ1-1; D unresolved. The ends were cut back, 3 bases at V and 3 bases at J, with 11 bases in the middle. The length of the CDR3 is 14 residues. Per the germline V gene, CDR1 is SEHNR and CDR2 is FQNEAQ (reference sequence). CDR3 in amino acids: CASSLGGPDTEAFF. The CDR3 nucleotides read TGTGCCAGCAGCTTGGGAGGACCGGACACTGAAGCTTTCTTT.